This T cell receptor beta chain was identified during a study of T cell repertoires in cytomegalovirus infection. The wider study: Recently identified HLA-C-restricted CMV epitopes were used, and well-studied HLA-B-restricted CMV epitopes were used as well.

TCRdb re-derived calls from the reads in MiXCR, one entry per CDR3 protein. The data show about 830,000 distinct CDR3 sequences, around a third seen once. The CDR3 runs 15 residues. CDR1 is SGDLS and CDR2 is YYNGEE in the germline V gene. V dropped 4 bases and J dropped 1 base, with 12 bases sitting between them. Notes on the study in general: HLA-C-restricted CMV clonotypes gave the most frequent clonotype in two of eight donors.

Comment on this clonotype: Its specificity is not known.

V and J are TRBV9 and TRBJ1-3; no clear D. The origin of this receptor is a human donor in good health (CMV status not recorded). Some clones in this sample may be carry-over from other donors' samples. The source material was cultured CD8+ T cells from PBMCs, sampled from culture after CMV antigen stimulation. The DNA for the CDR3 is TGTGCCAGCAGCCTCGCGTTGCTGTCTGGAAACACCATATATTTT. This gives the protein CASSLALLSGNTIYF.